These 18 T cell receptor beta chains were sequenced from one sample in a study of T cells in Graves' hyperthyroidism and ophthalmopathy. Amplification targeted TCR beta CDR3 regions from RNA transcripts. The HTBI primer set served for first-round RT-PCR of the TCR CDR3. TCRdb recomputed calls from the multiplex PCR reads with MiXCR, one row per CDR3 protein. The repertoire consists of 700,000 or so distinct CDR3 sequences, with about a sixth occurring once and the leading ten covering around 7.7%. Material for sequencing was blood. The source of these receptors is a young man with Graves' hyperthyroidism.

A remark on this clonotype: A much larger clone is a single base away; this may be a read error. The CDR3 DNA reads as TGCAGCGTCGCGGGACTCTTCACAGATACGCAGTATTTT. Its translation is CSVAGLFTDTQYF. The rearrangement links TRBV29-1 to TRBJ2-3; possible D gene TRBD2, 6 bases. The germline V gene encodes CDR1 SQVTM and CDR2 ANQGSEA. Trimming shortened V by 6 bases and J by 2 bases, and 12 bases separated the two germline ends. The CDR3 runs to 13 residues.

The V gene is TRBV7-9, the J gene TRBJ2-5; D remains ambiguous. The germline gives CDR1 SEHNR, CDR2 FQNEAQ (reference sequence). Trimming removed 1 base at V and 5 bases at J, with 14 bases between. CDR3 length: 15 residues. CDR3 in DNA: TGTGCCAGCAGCTTAGAGGCGACCCCGGCGGAGACCCAGTACTTC. It yields the protein CASSLEATPAETQYF.

The genes are TRBV6-1 and TRBJ2-1, with 11 positions matching TRBD2. This CDR3 region has 18 residues. In germline, CDR1 is MNHNS, CDR2 SASEGT. Trimming cost V 0 bases and J 9 bases; bases outside gene matches: 13. The DNA of the CDR3 is TGTGCCAGCAGTGAAGCTAAGGTCCTAGCGGGGGGTTTTTGTGAGCAGTTCTTC. Translating it yields CASSEAKVLAGGFCEQFF.

V gene TRBV19 combines with J gene TRBJ1-5; D is uncertain. V was shortened by 3 bases and J by 5 bases, with 11 bases between the two germline ends. The germline gives CDR1 LNHDA, CDR2 SQIVND (reference sequence). The CDR3 totals 14 residues. The CDR3 coding sequence is TGTGCCAGTAGTATTTACGTGCGCTATCAGCCCCAGCATTTT. Protein: CASSIYVRYQPQHF.

Ten or more counts support this clonotype. The rearrangement uses TRBV30 and TRBJ2-5; 10 bases match TRBD2. V shed 0 bases, J shed 2 bases, and the junction held 15 bases outside the gene matches. CDR1 is GTSNPN, CDR2 SVGIG, per germline (reference sequence). CDR3 length: 19 amino acids. The CDR3 here is CAWSVGFEGLAGVQETQYF. Here the CDR3 DNA reads TGTGCCTGGAGTGTCGGATTTGAAGGGCTAGCGGGAGTTCAAGAGACCCAGTACTTC.

This chain uses TRBV20-1 with TRBJ2-2, with no clear D. Germline CDR1 and CDR2: DFQATT and SNEGSKA (reference sequence). V shed 6 bases and J shed 4 bases, with 15 bases lying between them. There are 14 residues in the CDR3. The CDR3 loop reads CSALGSPGTGELFF. CDR3 DNA: TGCAGTGCCCTCGGCTCGCCGGGCACCGGGGAGCTGTTTTTT.

In its sample, this clonotype was seen many times. The rearrangement links TRBV12-3 or TRBV12-4 to TRBJ2-1, with D possibly being TRBD2 (5 bases). The CDR3 loop spans 16 amino acids. With 7 bases removed from V and 4 bases from J, the gap between germline ends came to 20 bases. The CDR3 sequence: CASILDSTLPYNEQFF. In nucleotides, the CDR3 is TGTGCCAGCATCCTGGACTCCACCTTGCCATACAATGAGCAGTTCTTC.

The chain employs TRBV7-9 and TRBJ1-4; D is undetermined. This CDR3 has 15 residues. Trimming took off 5 bases at V and 3 bases at J, with 13 bases between the two ends. The V gene's germline CDR1 is SEHNR and CDR2 FQNEAQ (reference sequence). CDR3 DNA: TGTGCCAGCAGCCCCAACCTGGTGGCTAATGAAAAACTGTTTTTT. Translating gives CASSPNLVANEKLFF.

Concerning this clonotype itself: One end of the junction fails to match germline, which may point to a read error. This chain links TRBV2 with TRBJ1-4, with no clear D. Germline V gene sequence: CDR1 SNHLY, CDR2 FYNNEI. This CDR3 spans 14 amino acids. The CDR3 DNA reads TGTGCCAGCATCGCAGTCGTGACGAATGAAAAACTGCTTTTT. Protein: CASIAVVTNEKLLF.

The rearrangement joins TRBV7-8 to TRBJ2-5, with no clear D. Germline V lookup: CDR1 SGHVS, CDR2 FQNEAQ. Trimming removed 8 bases from V and 1 base from J, with 11 bases in between. The CDR3 runs 13 residues. The CDR3, as DNA: TGTGCCAGCGGCCCGCGAGGCCAAGAGACCCAGTACTTC. As protein: CASGPRGQETQYF.

The table lists this clonotype with a few counts. CDR3 sequence: CASSYGTGFGTNYGYTF. For the CDR3, the DNA is TGTGCCAGCAGTTACGGGACAGGTTTTGGCACTAACTATGGCTACACCTTC. The chain recombines TRBV6-6 with TRBJ1-2; TRBD1 agrees at 8 bases. The CDR3 has 17 residues. The germline V gene has CDR1 MNHNY and CDR2 SVGAGI (reference sequence). Trimming cost V 2 bases and J 0 bases; bases outside gene matches: 8.

Ten or more counts support this clonotype. V gene TRBV28 combines with J gene TRBJ2-7, with 11 bases lining up with TRBD2. Trimming took 6 bases from V and 1 from J; bases not matched to a gene: 8. The length of the CDR3 is 16 residues. The germline gives CDR1 MDHEN, CDR2 SYDVKM. CDR3 protein: CASSGTSGKGSYEQYF. The CDR3 region has the DNA TGTGCCAGCAGCGGGACTAGCGGTAAAGGGTCCTACGAGCAGTACTTC.

This clonotype has ten or more counts. The gene calls are TRBV18 and TRBJ1-4; tentatively, D is TRBD1 (6 bases). V gave up 3 bases and J gave up 4 bases, with 12 bases separating them. From germline, CDR1 is KGHSH and CDR2 LQKENI. This CDR3 has 15 amino acids. The CDR3 region has the DNA TGTGCCAGCTCACCTACGACAGGATATAATGAAAAACTGTTTTTT. Encoded protein: CASSPTTGYNEKLFF. Together with reference TRBV18 and TRBJ1-4, the CDR3 gives the full variable domain: NAGVMQNPRHLVRRRGQEARLRCSPMKGHSHVYWYRQLPEEGLKFMVYLQKENIIDESGMPKERFSAEFPKEGPSILRIQQVVRGDSAAYFCASSPTTGYNEKLFFGSGTQLSVL.

This clonotype was detected ten times or more. The rearrangement uses TRBV2 and TRBJ2-2, with 7 bases identical to TRBD1. This CDR3 contains 15 residues. Germline V gives CDR1 SNHLY, CDR2 FYNNEI. The junction had 13 bases not matched to a gene; V was cut back by 9 bases and J by 6 bases. CDR3 sequence: CASRDHRGTAGELFF. For the CDR3, the DNA is TGTGCCAGTAGAGACCACAGGGGCACGGCCGGGGAGCTGTTTTTT.

The chain recombines TRBV6-2 or TRBV6-3 with TRBJ2-7; D tentatively reads TRBD1 or TRBD2 (5 bases each). Germline V gives CDR1 MNHEY, CDR2 SVGEGT. The V and J ends lost 5 bases and 0 bases respectively, with 11 bases between them. The CDR3 is 14 residues long. The CDR3: CASSVRGPSYEQYF. The CDR3 DNA is TGTGCCAGCAGTGTGAGGGGCCCCTCCTACGAGCAGTACTTC.

In its sample, this clonotype was seen once. The chain links TRBV4-2 to TRBJ2-2, with D maybe TRBD2 (5 bases). Looked up from germline, CDR1 is LGHNA and CDR2 is YNFKEQ. V dropped 1 base and J dropped 0 bases, with 15 bases sitting between them. The CDR3 has 18 residues. The CDR3 is CASSQGESGFPNTGELFF. The CDR3 DNA follows: TGTGCCAGCAGCCAAGGAGAGTCGGGATTCCCGAACACCGGGGAGCTGTTTTTT.

The chain recombines TRBV5-1 with TRBJ1-1; no clear D gene. The CDR3 is 12 amino acids. The germline gives CDR1 SGHRS, CDR2 YFSETQ. V lost 4 bases and J 5 bases, leaving 9 bases between the germline ends. CDR3 loop: CASSATWTEAFF. The CDR3 DNA reads as TGCGCCAGCAGCGCGACATGGACTGAAGCTTTCTTT.

The rearrangement uses TRBV20-1 and TRBJ2-5; maybe TRBD2 (6 bases). The V gene's germline CDR1 is DFQATT and CDR2 SNEGSKA (reference sequence). V was clipped by 4 bases and J by 2 bases, with 14 bases between them. The CDR3 runs to 14 residues. DNA of the CDR3: TGCAGTGCTAACGGGGGACCCCAGCAAGAGACCCAGTACTTC. It is translated as CSANGGPQQETQYF.